This T cell receptor beta chain was captured by sequencing in a study of blood T cell repertoires in COVID-19. Background on the study: Samples came from the United States, Italy and Spain, spanning acute and convalescent COVID-19. From T cells, B-cell-depleted T cells, or PBMCs came the material, which was cDNA or gDNA.

The CDR3 is 16 residues long. Looked up from germline, CDR1 is SGHKS and CDR2 is YYEKEE (reference sequence). Trimming took off 0 bases at V and 7 bases at J, with 19 bases between the two ends. Patients in Seattle were enrolled during active infection, then followed longitudinally. Original processing notes: Reference gene primer amplification in the assay estimated nucleated cell counts. Method: immunoSEQ multiplex PCR; TCRdb's copy keeps in-frame clones and lacks some. V and J calls plus clone size are reproduced from that table; the DNA served to infer D and trimming. This sample yields approximately 300,000 clones, of which about 85% are seen a single time; 0.87% belongs to the top ten.

The source material was peripheral blood. The sequence came from a human donor with COVID-19, enrolled during active disease. The donor label of this sample is uncertain. The genes are TRBV5-5 and TRBJ1-1; possible D gene TRBD1, 6 bases. CDR3 sequence reads: CASSLGHREGVSEAFF. The CDR3 nucleotides read TGTGCCAGCAGCTTGGGCCACAGGGAGGGGGTCAGTGAAGCTTTCTTT.